The 14 T cell receptor beta chains in this list originate from one sample, sequenced in a study of T cell responses to AZD1222 COVID-19 vaccine. TCRdb keeps only in-frame clones here, not all; method: immunoSEQ multiplex PCR. The sample has roughly 70,000 clones, 80% to 90% seen once. Sequenced here: peripheral blood, sampled 28 days after the second AZD1222 dose. These receptors originate from an adult who received the AZD1222 COVID-19 vaccine.

The J gene is TRBJ2-1, the V gene TRBV29-1, with 9 bases identical to TRBD2. The CDR3 consists of 12 residues. With 1 base clipped from V and 13 bases from J, the junction kept 5 bases outside the gene matches. Germline loops: CDR1 SQVTM, CDR2 ANQGSEA. CDR3 DNA sequence: TGCAGCGTTGAAGGGCTAGCGGGGAATCAGTTCTTC. It specifies CSVEGLAGNQFF.

The genes are TRBV27 and TRBJ1-2; TRBD1 is a possible D gene (5 bases). V gave up 6 bases and J gave up 5 bases, with 16 bases separating them. Germline-derived CDR1 and CDR2 are MNHEY and SMNVEV (reference sequence). The CDR3 is 14 residues long. The CDR3 spells CASRGVGLGYGYTF. DNA for the CDR3: TGTGCCAGCAGGGGGGTAGGCCTGGGGTATGGCTACACCTTC.

The V gene is TRBV7-2, the J gene TRBJ1-1; 12 nucleotides align to TRBD1. There are 15 residues in the CDR3. Germline CDR1 is SGHTA and CDR2 is FQGNSA. The trim removed 5 bases at V and 8 bases at J, leaving 9 bases unmatched. The CDR3 reads CASSLVGTGGREAFF. Written as DNA, the CDR3 is TGTGCCAGCAGCCTGGTAGGGACAGGGGGCCGGGAAGCTTTCTTT.

The V and J genes are TRBV10-3 and TRBJ2-5; D is unclear. CDR1 is ENHRY, CDR2 SYGVKD, per germline. The CDR3 totals 14 residues. Trimming took 2 bases from V and 0 from J, leaving 7 bases between them. The CDR3 region is CAISEKRYQETQYF. Written as DNA, the CDR3 is TGTGCCATCAGTGAGAAACGGTACCAAGAGACCCAGTACTTC.

The CDR3 DNA follows: TGTGCCAGCAGCTTAGCAGGCAGGGGGCAACAGCCCCAGCATTTT. Translated: CASSLAGRGQQPQHF. This rearrangement joins TRBV7-9 to TRBJ1-5; 8 bases agree with TRBD1. Germline lookup yields CDR1 SEHNR and CDR2 FQNEAQ (reference sequence). This CDR3 has 15 residues. V was pared by 0 bases and J by 7 bases, with 5 bases of the junction left unmatched.

This clone was counted a single time. The chain recombines TRBV19 with TRBJ2-2, with D unresolved. V lost 1 base and J 2 bases, leaving 11 bases between the germline ends. This CDR3 region has 16 residues. Germline CDR1 is LNHDA and CDR2 is SQIVND (reference sequence). The CDR3 reads CASSIANRLNTGELFF. The CDR3 bases are TGTGCCAGTAGTATAGCGAACAGACTCAACACCGGGGAGCTGTTTTTT. Full variable domain (missing parts from reference TRBV19 and TRBJ2-2): DGGITQSPKYLFRKEGQNVTLSCEQNLNHDAMYWYRQDPGQGLRLIYYSQIVNDFQKGDIAEGYSVSREKKESFPLTVTSAQKNPTAFYLCASSIANRLNTGELFFGEGSRLTVL.

The CDR3 sequence is CASSSRDRVGHEQFF. The CDR3 DNA reads TGTGCCAGTAGTAGCCGGGACAGGGTGGGGCATGAGCAGTTCTTC. This chain joins TRBV19 and TRBJ2-1; 9 nucleotides align to TRBD1. In germline, CDR1 is LNHDA, CDR2 SQIVND (reference sequence). Trimming cost V 4 bases and J 8 bases; bases outside gene matches: 9. The length of the CDR3 is 15 residues.

CDR3 loop: CASKSRGDATNEKLFF. Written as DNA, the CDR3 is TGTGCCAGTAAGAGTCGGGGAGATGCAACTAATGAAAAACTGTTTTTT. The chain has TRBV19 and TRBJ1-4; no reliable D call. This CDR3 is 16 amino acids long. Between the trimmed V and J ends, which lost 7 bases and 0 bases, there was a span of 15 bases. The germline V gene encodes CDR1 LNHDA and CDR2 SQIVND (reference sequence).

V is TRBV11-2 and J is TRBJ1-2, with D perhaps matching TRBD1 (5 bases). Germline CDR1 is SGHAT and CDR2 is FQNNGV. This CDR3 has 13 amino acids. Between the trimmed V and J ends, which lost 9 bases and 4 bases, there was a span of 15 bases. The CDR3 coding sequence is TGTGCCAGTCAGGAGGGGCGTAGCTATGGCTACACCTTC. Translated: CASQEGRSYGYTF.

This sequence joins TRBV11-3 and TRBJ2-1, with a tentative D call TRBD2 (7 bases). Germline values: CDR1 SGHNT, CDR2 YENEEA. CDR3 length equals 15 residues. V was trimmed by 5 bases and J by 6 bases, leaving 17 bases between them. CDR3 nucleotide sequence: TGTGCCAGCAGCGGGGGGGCCGGTTTGTCCAATGAGCAGTTCTTC. Amino acid sequence: CASSGGAGLSNEQFF.

The J gene is TRBJ1-1, the V gene TRBV4-3; perhaps TRBD1 as D (5 bases). This CDR3 has 18 residues. CDR1 is LGHNA, CDR2 YSLEER, per germline. V lost 0 bases and J lost 1, with 18 bases in between. The DNA of the CDR3 is TGCGCCAGCAGCCAAGAGGGGACGGAACTTACTTGGAACACTGAAGCTTTCTTT. Translating it yields CASSQEGTELTWNTEAFF.

The rearrangement links TRBV13 to TRBJ1-2, with unresolved D. The germline V gene has CDR1 PRHDT and CDR2 FYEKMQ (reference sequence). Trimming left V 4 bases short and J 4 bases short, with 13 bases between. The CDR3 length is 14 residues. The CDR3 loop reads CASSSRRVVYGYTF. CDR3 bases: TGTGCCAGCAGCTCCCGACGGGTGGTCTATGGCTACACCTTC.

The DNA for the CDR3 is TGTGCCAGCAGCTCGCTCCGGGGGGGCGGGGAGACCCAGTACTTC. This encodes CASSSLRGGGETQYF. The J gene is TRBJ2-5, the V gene TRBV5-6; 8 nucleotides agree with TRBD2. In germline, CDR1 is SGHDT, CDR2 YYEEEE. This CDR3 is built from 15 residues. With V trimmed by 3 bases and J by 5 bases, 9 bases remained unmatched. The full variable domain, rest sourced from reference TRBV5-6 and TRBJ2-5, is DAGVTQSPTHLIKTRGQQVTLRCSPKSGHDTVSWYQQALGQGPQFIFQYYEEEERQRGNFPDRFSGHQFPNYSSELNVNALLLGDSALYLCASSSLRGGGETQYFGPGTRLLVL.

The chain recombines TRBV7-2 with TRBJ2-2; unclear D gene. V shed 3 bases and J shed 5 bases, with 4 bases lying between them. Per germline, CDR1 SGHTA and CDR2 FQGNSA. The CDR3 is 12 amino acids. The CDR3 nucleotides are TGTGCCAGCAGCTTTCAAACCGGGGAGCTGTTTTTT. This sequence encodes CASSFQTGELFF.